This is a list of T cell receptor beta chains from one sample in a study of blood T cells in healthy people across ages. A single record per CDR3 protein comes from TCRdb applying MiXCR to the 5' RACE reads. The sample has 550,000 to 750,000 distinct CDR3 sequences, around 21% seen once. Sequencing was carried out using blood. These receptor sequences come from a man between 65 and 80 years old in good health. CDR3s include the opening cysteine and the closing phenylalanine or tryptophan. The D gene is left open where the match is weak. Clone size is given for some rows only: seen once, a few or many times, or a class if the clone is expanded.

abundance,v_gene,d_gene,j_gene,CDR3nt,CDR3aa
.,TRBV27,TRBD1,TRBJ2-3,TGTGCCAGCAGTATGACAGGGGAAAGTGCAGATACGCAGTATTTT,CASSMTGESADTQYF
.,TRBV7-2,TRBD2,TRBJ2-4,TGTGCCAGCAGCTTAATTGGGGGAGGGCATAATAAGTTAGCCAAAAACATTCAGTACTTC,CASSLIGGGHNKLAKNIQYF
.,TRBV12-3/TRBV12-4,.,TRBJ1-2,TGTGCCAGCAGTACATCGTACAGGACCTATGGCCACACCTTC,CASSTSYRTYGHTF
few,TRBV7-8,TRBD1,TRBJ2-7,TGTGCCAGCAGCCTAACGGACAGGGGGATCTCCTACGAGCAGTACTTC,CASSLTDRGISYEQYF
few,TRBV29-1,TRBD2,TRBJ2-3,TGCAGCGCTGGGACTAGTCGTAGTCCGGATACGCAGTATTTT,CSAGTSRSPDTQYF
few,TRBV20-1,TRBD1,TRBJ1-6,TGCAGTGCTAGAGATTCAGGGGGCAGTTCACCCCTCCACTTT,CSARDSGGSSPLHF
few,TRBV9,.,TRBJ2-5,TGTGCCAGCAGCGTAGAGGGACAAAAAGAGACCCAGTACTTC,CASSVEGQKETQYF
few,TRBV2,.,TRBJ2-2,TGTGCCAGCAGTGAACAAGGGACGGCGAACACCGGGGAGCTGTTTTTT,CASSEQGTANTGELFF
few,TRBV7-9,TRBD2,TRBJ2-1,TGTGCCAGCAGCTTAGCCCTCACTAGCGGGAAGTACAATGAGCAGTTCTTC,CASSLALTSGKYNEQFF
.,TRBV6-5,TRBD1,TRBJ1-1,TGTGCCAGCGGTTACACAACAGGGGAGGCTGAAGCTTTCTTT,CASGYTTGEAEAFF
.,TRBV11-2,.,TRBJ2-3,.,CASSLDPQGAYEQYFGPGTQSAYF
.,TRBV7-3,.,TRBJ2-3,TGTGCCAGCAGCCCCCGTTCGCGGACTAGCACAGATACGCAGTATTTT,CASSPRSRTSTDTQYF
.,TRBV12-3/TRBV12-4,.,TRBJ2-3,TGTGCCAGCAGTTTTGAGAGAACAGATACGCAGTATTTT,CASSFERTDTQYF
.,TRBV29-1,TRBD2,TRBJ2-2,TGCAGCGTTAAATTTGGCGGACTAGCACAGGGAGGGGAGCTGTTTTTT,CSVKFGGLAQGGELFF
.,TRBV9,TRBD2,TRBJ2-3,TGTGCCAGCAGCGTAGAGGGACTAGCGGGGGATACGCAGTATTTT,CASSVEGLAGDTQYF
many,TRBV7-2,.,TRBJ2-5,TGTGCCAGCAGCTTAGTGGCAGAGACCCAGTACTTC,CASSLVAETQYF
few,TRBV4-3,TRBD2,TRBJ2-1,TGCGCCAGCAGCCAAGACGGGTTAGCGGGAGAGTCCTACAATGAGCAGTTCTTC,CASSQDGLAGESYNEQFF
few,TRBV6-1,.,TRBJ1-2,TGTGCCAGCAGTGAAGGCCCTTCCAGCCGCCTCTATGGCTACACTTTC,CASSEGPSSRLYGYTF
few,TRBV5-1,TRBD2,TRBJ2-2,TGCACCAGCAGCATGAGCGGACTAGCGGGAGCCGGGGAGCTGTTTTTT,CTSSMSGLAGAGELFF
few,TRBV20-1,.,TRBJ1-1,TGCGGTGCGGCCCGCGACGTCACTGAAGCTTTCTTT,CGAARDVTEAFF
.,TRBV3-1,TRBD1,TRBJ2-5,TGTGCCAGCAGCCAAGGACAGGGGCCGGGAGAGACCCAGTACTTC,CASSQGQGPGETQYF
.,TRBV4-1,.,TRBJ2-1,TGCGCCAGCAGCCAGTGGGGTGGGGGGTTTTACAATGAGCAGTTCTTC,CASSQWGGGFYNEQFF
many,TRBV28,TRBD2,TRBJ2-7,TGTGCCAGCAGTCTAATAGCGGGAGGAAATAACGAGCAGTACTTC,CASSLIAGGNNEQYF
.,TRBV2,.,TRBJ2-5,TGTGCCAGCAGTGAAGCCCGTACGGGAGTCTTGGAGACCCAGTACTTC,CASSEARTGVLETQYF
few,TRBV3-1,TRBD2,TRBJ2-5,TGTGCCAGCAGCCAAGAACTAGCGGGAGCGTACCAAGAGACCCAGTACTTC,CASSQELAGAYQETQYF
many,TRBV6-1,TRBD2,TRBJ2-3,TGTGCCAGCAGTGAAGCGCTTCGTCTAGCGGGAGCAGATACGCAGTATTTT,CASSEALRLAGADTQYF
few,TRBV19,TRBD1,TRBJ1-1,TGTGCCAGTATGAAACAGGGGACGCGGAACACTGAAGCTTTCTTT,CASMKQGTRNTEAFF
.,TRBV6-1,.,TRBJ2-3,TGTGCCAGCAGTGAAAGGGGAGGTGCGGCGGGGAGCACAGATACGCAGTATTTT,CASSERGGAAGSTDTQYF
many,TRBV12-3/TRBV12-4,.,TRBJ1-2,TGTGCCAGCAGTCCCCCGGTTAACTATGGCTACACCTTC,CASSPPVNYGYTF
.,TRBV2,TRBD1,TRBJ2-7,TGTGCCAGCAGTTACGACAGGGACGAGCAGTACTTC,CASSYDRDEQYF
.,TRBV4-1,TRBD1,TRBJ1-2,TGCGCCAGCAGCCAAGCCCAATTCGGGACAGGGGCCTATGGCTACACCTTC,CASSQAQFGTGAYGYTF
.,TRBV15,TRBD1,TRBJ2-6,TGTGCCACCAGCAGAGATAATAGGGGACAGGGTGGGGCCAACGTCCTGACTTTC,CATSRDNRGQGGANVLTF
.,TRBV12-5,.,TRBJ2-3,TGTGCTAGTGGTTTGGGGCTTTCAGGATCCGGCACAGATACGCAGTATTTT,CASGLGLSGSGTDTQYF
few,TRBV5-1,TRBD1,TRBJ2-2,TGCGCCAGCAGCCCGGGACAGGGGATGGCCGGGGAGCTGTTTTTT,CASSPGQGMAGELFF
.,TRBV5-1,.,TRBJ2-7,TGCGCCAGCAGCCGCGGACGGGGGATTGACGAGCAGTACTTC,CASSRGRGIDEQYF
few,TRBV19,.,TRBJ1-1,TGTGCCAGTAGCCTCCCCCAGGTGAACACTGAAGCTTTCTTT,CASSLPQVNTEAFF
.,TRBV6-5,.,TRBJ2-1,TGTGCCAGCAGTTACCGAGTACGAGAGATAGGGGCACTTGTCGACAATGAGCAGTTCTTC,CASSYRVREIGALVDNEQFF
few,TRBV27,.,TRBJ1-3,TGTGCCAGCAGTTTATCCCTCGGGGCAGGGGCTGGAAACACCATATATTTT,CASSLSLGAGAGNTIYF
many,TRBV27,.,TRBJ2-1,TGTGCCAGCAGTTTAATCCCGACAGGCCGCAATGAGCAGTTCTTC,CASSLIPTGRNEQFF
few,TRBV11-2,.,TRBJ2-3,TGTGCCAGCAGCTTAGTGGCAGCGAGAGGTTCAGATACGCAGTATTTT,CASSLVAARGSDTQYF
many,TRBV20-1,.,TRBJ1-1,TGCAGGAGGGGAGGGGCCCCTGAAGCTTTCTTT,CRRGGAPEAFF
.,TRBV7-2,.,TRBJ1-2,TGTGCCAGCAGCTGGACAGAGAACTATGGCTACACCTTC,CASSWTENYGYTF
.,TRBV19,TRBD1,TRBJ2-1,TGTGCCAGTAGTAGACGACAGGGGGTTCTATACAATGAGCAGTTCTTC,CASSRRQGVLYNEQFF
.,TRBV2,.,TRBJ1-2,TGTGCCGGCAGTGAATACTACGGCTACACCTTC,CAGSEYYGYTF
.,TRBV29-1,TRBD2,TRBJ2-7,TGCAGCGTTGTCACACTAGCGAATTCCTACGAGCAGTACTTC,CSVVTLANSYEQYF